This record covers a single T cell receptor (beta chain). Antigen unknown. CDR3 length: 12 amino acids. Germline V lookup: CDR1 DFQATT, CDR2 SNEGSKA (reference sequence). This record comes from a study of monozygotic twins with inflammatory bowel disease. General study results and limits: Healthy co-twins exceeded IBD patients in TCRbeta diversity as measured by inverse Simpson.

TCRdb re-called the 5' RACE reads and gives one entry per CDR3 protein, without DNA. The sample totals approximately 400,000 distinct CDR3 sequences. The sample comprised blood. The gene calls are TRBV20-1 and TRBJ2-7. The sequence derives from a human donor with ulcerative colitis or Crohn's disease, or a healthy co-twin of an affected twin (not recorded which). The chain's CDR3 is CSAKNGFGEQYF.